This T cell receptor beta chain was observed in a study of control samples from healthy donors and cancer patients. TCRdb keeps only in-frame clones here, not all; method: immunoSEQ multiplex PCR. Here the sample spans 200,000 to 250,000 clones, around 94% being singletons. Looked up from germline, CDR1 is MDHEN and CDR2 is SYDVKM. The CDR3 has 16 residues. V was pared by 6 bases and J by 3 bases, with 18 bases between. This TCR came from a man aged 45 to 65 in good health. The chain links TRBV28 to TRBJ1-5, with a possible D match to TRBD1 (5 bases). Sequencing was carried out using blood. The DNA for the CDR3 is TGTGCCAGCAGCACCCCCGTGACAGCCAACAATCAGCCCCAGCATTTT. Translated: CASSTPVTANNQPQHF.